This TCR beta chain appears in the sequencing data of a study of T cell responses to AZD1222 COVID-19 vaccine. Study conclusions and caveats: No repertoire was sampled before or during the peak T cell response, only after it.

This table comes from immunoSEQ multiplex PCR, and its TCRdb copy is limited to in-frame clones, with some not included. The sample shows roughly 150,000 clones, about nine tenths of them seen only once. V shed 5 bases and J shed 8 bases, with 15 bases lying between them. The CDR3 sequence is 13 residues long. CDR1 SGHTA and CDR2 FQGNSA come from the germline V gene. Details on this clone: Its antigen is not known.

The receptor comes from an adult in good health. The sequences come from peripheral blood, collected on day 0 of MenACWY control vaccination. The rearrangement uses TRBV7-2 and TRBJ1-2; D might be TRBD1 (6 bases). The CDR3 coding sequence is TGTGCCAGCAGCCCACACAGGGAAGGGGGCTACACCTTC. Residues: CASSPHREGGYTF.